Each of the 28 T cell receptor beta chains below was sequenced from the same sample in a study of Graves' ophthalmopathy and Graves' hyperthyroidism. RNA transcripts were the source from which TCR beta CDR3 regions were amplified. First-round RT-PCR employed HTBI primers, with a second-round multiplex PCR after it. TCRdb processed the multiplex PCR reads anew with MiXCR; each CDR3 protein has one entry. The sample lists around 660,000 distinct CDR3 sequences; about 38% were seen once. The sequenced sample consisted of peripheral blood. The receptors shown here come from an adult man with Graves' ophthalmopathy.

This clonotype showed up many times. One end of the junction does not line up with germline, which may come from a read error. V and J are TRBV7-8 and TRBJ1-1; maybe TRBD1 (6 bases). The CDR3 is 14 amino acids. Germline CDR1 SGHVS, CDR2 FQNEAQ. The CDR3: CASNLGGRLTEAFF. The CDR3 DNA reads as TGTGCCAGCAACTTAGGGGGGAGGCTCACTGAAGCTTTCTTT.

This clonotype was seen ten or more times. The chain is built from TRBV2 and TRBJ1-2, with a possible D match to TRBD1 (5 bases). Germline CDR1 and CDR2: SNHLY and FYNNEI. V dropped 11 bases and J dropped 4 bases, with 20 bases sitting between them. CDR3 size: 14 residues. The CDR3 DNA is TGTGCCTGGATGCGGGACGTCTATACCTATGGCTACACCTTC. Its protein product is CAWMRDVYTYGYTF.

This chain joins TRBV29-1 and TRBJ1-1; the match to TRBD1 covers 8 bases. This CDR3 spans 12 amino acids. The germline CDR1 and CDR2 sequences are SQVTM and ANQGSEA. CDR3 amino acids: CSAGQGDTEAFF. The CDR3 bases are TGCAGTGCTGGACAGGGTGACACTGAAGCTTTCTTT.

This chain uses TRBV2 with TRBJ2-5; D is possibly TRBD1 (5 bases). The CDR3 has 16 residues. V dropped 6 bases and J dropped 4 bases, with 21 bases sitting between them. In germline, CDR1 is SNHLY, CDR2 FYNNEI. The CDR3 reads CASRRSRADSGETQYF. The CDR3 DNA is TGTGCCAGCAGAAGGTCCAGGGCCGATAGTGGAGAGACCCAGTACTTC.

This clonotype was seen many times. One junction end disagrees with the germline gene, perhaps due to a read error. The chain employs TRBV12-3 or TRBV12-4 and TRBJ2-7; 7 bases are a match to TRBD1. This CDR3 comprises 14 residues. DNA for the CDR3: TGTGCCAGCAGTTTGGGGCGACAGGGAAGGAAAGAGGACTTC. Protein: CASSLGRQGRKEDF.

The chain joins TRBV4-1 to TRBJ2-5; 8 nucleotides align to TRBD1. The germline V gene has CDR1 MGHRA and CDR2 YSYEKL. Trimming took 0 bases from V and 4 from J; bases not matched to a gene: 1. CDR3 size: 14 residues. The CDR3 reads CASSQETGGETQYF. In nucleotides, the CDR3 is TGCGCCAGCAGCCAAGAAACAGGGGGAGAGACCCAGTACTTC.

The chain joins TRBV12-5 to TRBJ1-1; D is ambiguous. CDR3 size: 16 residues. Trimming took 0 bases from V and 10 from J, leaving 21 bases between them. Per germline, CDR1 LGHNT and CDR2 FRNRAP. The CDR3 loop reads CASGLVASGYNPGAFF. CDR3 in DNA: TGTGCTAGTGGTTTGGTAGCTTCAGGCTACAATCCGGGAGCTTTCTTT.

Of note for this clonotype: Sequence at one end of the junction differs from germline and may be a read error. The rearrangement joins TRBV24-1 to TRBJ2-5, with 9 bases fitting TRBD2. Germline values: CDR1 KGHDR, CDR2 SFDVKD. This CDR3 has 17 residues. CDR3 region: CASSYSGLAGTQETQYF. The CDR3 bases are TGTGCCAGCAGTTACTCTGGGCTAGCGGGGACCCAAGAGACCCAGTACTTC.

This clonotype was observed many times. This sequence joins TRBV29-1 and TRBJ1-1; D gene ambiguous. With 3 bases removed from V and 1 base from J, the gap between germline ends came to 12 bases. CDR1 SQVTM and CDR2 ANQGSEA come from the germline V gene. CDR3 length: 14 residues. The CDR3: CSVEIRGKNTEAFF. In DNA, the CDR3 is TGCAGCGTTGAGATCCGTGGAAAGAACACTGAAGCTTTCTTT.

The V gene is TRBV12-3 or TRBV12-4, the J gene TRBJ1-1; D perhaps matches TRBD1 (6 bases). This CDR3 has 17 residues. With 0 bases removed from V and 2 bases from J, the gap between germline ends came to 16 bases. The CDR3 DNA reads as TGTGCCAGCAGTTTAGCGGATTCCAACAGGGTAAACACTGAAGCTTTCTTT. Its translation: CASSLADSNRVNTEAFF.

This clonotype was counted ten times or more. The V gene is TRBV11-1, the J gene TRBJ1-6; D is perhaps TRBD1 (6 bases). V was trimmed by 5 bases and J by 10 bases, leaving 15 bases between them. The CDR3 totals 14 residues. The germline CDR1 and CDR2 sequences are SGHAT and FQDESV (reference sequence). CDR3 sequence reads: CASSKRTARSPLHF. As DNA, the CDR3 is TGTGCCAGCAGCAAGCGGACAGCTCGCTCACCCCTCCACTTT.

The chain has TRBV10-3 and TRBJ1-3; no clear D gene. CDR1 and CDR2 (germline): ENHRY, SYGVKD. V was trimmed by 10 bases and J by 1 base, leaving 14 bases between them. The CDR3 is 14 amino acids. As DNA, the CDR3 is TGTGCCAGCAGCCCAAGTCCTTCTGGAAACACCATATATTTT. It is translated as CASSPSPSGNTIYF.

The rearrangement uses TRBV10-3 and TRBJ2-5; the match to TRBD2 covers 9 bases. CDR1 is ENHRY and CDR2 is SYGVKD in the germline V gene. The CDR3 consists of 15 residues. V lost 2 bases, J lost 5 bases, and 6 bases stayed unmatched. In nucleotides, the CDR3 is TGTGCCATCAGTGAGGATAGCGGGAGAGGGGAGACCCAGTACTTC. Translating it yields CAISEDSGRGETQYF.

The V gene is TRBV9, the J gene TRBJ2-2; TRBD2 agrees at 8 bases. This CDR3 region has 16 residues. Germline V gene data show CDR1 as SGDLS and CDR2 as YYNGEE. Unmatched junction bases numbered 10, after V lost 0 bases and J lost 9 bases. In nucleotides, the CDR3 is TGTGCCAGCAGCGTAGGGCCGGGAGGGTCGGGACGGGAGCTGTTTTTT. The encoded protein is CASSVGPGGSGRELFF.

This sequence joins TRBV12-3 or TRBV12-4 and TRBJ2-7; 9 bases agree with TRBD1. This CDR3 region has 12 residues. The junction had 3 bases not matched to a gene; V was cut back by 5 bases and J by 7 bases. The DNA for the CDR3 is TGTGCCAGCAGTAGACAGGGGGTTGAGCAGTACTTC. This encodes CASSRQGVEQYF.

The rearrangement joins TRBV2 to TRBJ2-5, with D uncertain. The ends were cut back, 9 bases at V and 5 bases at J, with 10 bases in the middle. Germline V gene sequence: CDR1 SNHLY, CDR2 FYNNEI. There are 11 residues in the CDR3. The CDR3: CASGVGETQYF. The CDR3 DNA reads TGTGCCAGTGGTGTGGGGGAGACCCAGTACTTC.

In its sample, this clonotype was seen many times. The chain has TRBV11-3 and TRBJ2-2; D gene uncertain. V shed 6 bases and J shed 6 bases, with 8 bases lying between them. CDR1 SGHNT and CDR2 YENEEA come from the germline V gene. This CDR3 has 12 amino acids. CDR3 sequence reads: CASSLSAGELFF. Here the CDR3 DNA reads TGTGCCAGCAGTCTAAGTGCCGGGGAGCTGTTTTTT.

This clonotype was observed at least ten times. The rearrangement links TRBV12-3 or TRBV12-4 to TRBJ1-5; TRBD1 matches at 9 bases. Trimming took 3 bases from V and 3 from J; bases not matched to a gene: 3. The CDR3 totals 15 residues. The CDR3 sequence: CASSLTGGDNQPQHF. For the CDR3, the DNA is TGTGCCAGCAGTTTGACAGGGGGTGACAATCAGCCCCAGCATTTT.

A remark on this clonotype: This may stem from a read error, because a much larger clone lies one nucleotide away. The V and J genes are TRBV27 and TRBJ1-2; TRBD1 might be the D (5 bases). Germline CDR1 MNHEY, CDR2 SMNVEV (reference sequence). This CDR3 is built from 16 residues. The CDR3 reads CASSSTGTENYYGHTF. The CDR3 DNA sequence: TGTGCCAGCAGTTCAACCGGGACCGAGAATTACTATGGCCACACCTTC.

The table lists this clonotype with many counts. CDR3 region: CATSDALAYEQYF. CDR3 nucleotides: TGTGCCACCAGTGATGCACTAGCGTACGAGCAGTACTTC. V and J are TRBV24-1 and TRBJ2-7; TRBD2 aligns across 7 bases. CDR1 and CDR2 (germline): KGHDR, SFDVKD. The CDR3 length is 13 residues. Trimming at V came to 3 bases and at J to 4 bases, leaving 2 bases not matched to a gene.

This clonotype was counted a few times. The conserved closing phenylalanine or tryptophan is absent in this CDR3, likely reflecting a read error. The chain employs TRBV7-9 and TRBJ1-2; the match to TRBD1 covers 10 bases. The V segment lost 5 bases and the J segment 7 bases; nucleotides outside the gene matches: 4. Germline V gene lookup returns CDR1 SEHNR and CDR2 FQNEAQ (reference sequence). The CDR3 has 13 amino acids. The CDR3 sequence is CASSRQGAAGYTS. CDR3 nucleotides: TGTGCCAGCAGCAGACAGGGGGCGGCTGGCTACACCTCC.

This clonotype was detected many times. V gene TRBV24-1 combines with J gene TRBJ1-2; D might be TRBD1 (5 bases). CDR1 and CDR2 from the germline V gene are KGHDR and SFDVKD. V lost 3 bases and J 4 bases, leaving 11 bases between the germline ends. The CDR3 sequence is 14 residues long. Here the CDR3 DNA reads TGTGCCACCAGTGATCAGACAGAACTCTATGGCTACACCTTC. Its translation: CATSDQTELYGYTF.

The chain combines TRBV24-1 with TRBJ2-5; D is ambiguous. V shed 3 bases and J shed 7 bases, with 8 bases lying between them. Germline V gives CDR1 KGHDR, CDR2 SFDVKD. The CDR3 extends over 12 amino acids. The CDR3 region is CATSDGFATQYF. The DNA for the CDR3 is TGTGCCACCAGTGATGGGTTTGCGACCCAGTACTTC.

The sample holds many counts of this clonotype. The chain combines TRBV2 with TRBJ2-7; 9 bases are shared with TRBD1. J gave up 3 bases and V 9 bases, and 9 bases lay outside the gene matches. The CDR3 covers 14 residues. CDR1 and CDR2 from the germline V gene are SNHLY and FYNNEI. CDR3: CASLPGQGDYEQYF. In DNA form, the CDR3 reads TGTGCCAGTCTCCCGGGACAGGGAGACTACGAGCAGTACTTC.

This clonotype was counted only a few times. V gene TRBV2 combines with J gene TRBJ1-1; 7 bases match TRBD1. This CDR3 has 16 amino acids. V lost 5 bases and J lost 4; bases outside the gene matches: 13. CDR1 is SNHLY, CDR2 FYNNEI, per germline. This chain's CDR3 is CASSYSPYPGGTEAFF. CDR3 DNA: TGTGCCAGCAGTTACTCACCTTATCCAGGGGGCACTGAAGCTTTCTTT.

The rearrangement uses TRBV11-2 and TRBJ2-5; D may be TRBD1 (6 bases). The V gene's germline CDR1 is SGHAT and CDR2 FQNNGV. V lost 5 bases, J lost 3 bases, and 19 bases lay in between. The length of the CDR3 is 16 residues. The CDR3 sequence is CASSPVIRGKKETQYF. In DNA form, the CDR3 reads TGTGCCAGCAGCCCAGTCATCAGGGGAAAGAAAGAGACCCAGTACTTC.

The chain has TRBV30 and TRBJ2-7; TRBD1 aligns across 7 bases. The CDR3 loop spans 14 amino acids. Germline-derived CDR1 and CDR2 are GTSNPN and SVGIG (reference sequence). V gave up 7 bases and J gave up 6 bases; unmatched junction bases: 15. CDR3 loop: CAYEGTATSREQYF. CDR3 nucleotides: TGTGCCTACGAAGGGACAGCTACCTCCCGCGAGCAGTACTTC.

This chain uses TRBV25-1 with TRBJ2-5; TRBD1 matches 8 bases. With V trimmed by 6 bases and J by 4 bases, 13 bases remained unmatched. The CDR3 consists of 16 residues. CDR1 MGHDK and CDR2 SYGVNS come from the germline V gene. CDR3 in amino acids: CASSPGWTGRRETQYF. The CDR3 nucleotides read TGTGCCAGCAGCCCCGGGTGGACAGGGAGGAGAGAGACCCAGTACTTC.